The sequence of this T cell receptor beta chain was determined in a study of T cell clusters in autoimmune cytopenias. Multiplex touch-down PCR amplified TRB using TRB-A and TRB-B pools in one tube. For each CDR3 protein, TCRdb gives one entry from its re-call of the multiplex PCR reads, without DNA. Its table lists more than 5,500 distinct CDR3 sequences. In germline, CDR1 is ENHRY, CDR2 SYGVKD. This CDR3 has 11 residues. TRB was amplified from about 250 ng of peripheral blood genomic DNA per sample. Separately, the same data were catalogued under a study of T cell repertoires in aging, cancer and after chemotherapy. That investigation notes: Rebound thymic output was suggested by rising median generation probability during chemotherapy in each cancer cohort.

The chain carries TRBV10-3 and TRBJ2-7; the D call from TCRdb, TRBD2, cannot be confirmed without DNA. The origin of this receptor is a human donor in good health. Source material: peripheral blood. This chain's CDR3 is CAISEVGEANF.